The clone carrying this TCR beta chain was found a few times. Profiling relied on immunoSEQ multiplex PCR, and the TCRdb table lists in-frame clones only, not all of them. The table lists 360,000 or so clones, just under 90% of them singletons. There are 15 residues in the CDR3. The germline CDR1 and CDR2 sequences are SGHTA and FQGNSA. Trimming at V came to 4 bases and at J to 5 bases, leaving 7 bases not matched to a gene. The data are from a study of blood T cell repertoires in COVID-19. The origin of this receptor is a woman aged 25-40 years who had recovered from COVID-19. Specimen: PBMCs or T cells enriched from blood (not recorded which). The chain links TRBV7-2 to TRBJ1-4; 7 positions agree with TRBD1. CDR3 region: CASSSNRGRNEKLFF. The DNA for the CDR3 is TGTGCCAGCAGCTCGAACAGGGGAAGGAATGAAAAACTGTTTTTT. Full variable domain (rest looked up from reference TRBV7-2 and TRBJ1-4): GAGVSQSPSNKVTEKGKDVELRCDPISGHTALYWYRQSLGQGLEFLIYFQGNSAPDKSGLPSDRFSAERTGGSVSTLTIQRTQQEDSAVYLCASSSNRGRNEKLFFGSGTQLSVL.